This T cell receptor beta chain is from a study of T cell repertoires in cytomegalovirus infection (dated by TCRdb to the late 2010s). For the study in its entirety: Donor HLA type was relevant to the analysis, as public TCR beta signatures indicated carriage of CMV infection together with the matching HLA type.

Reads for this sample came from an Illumina HiSeq 1500. TCRdb reprocessing: public reads trimmed at Q25 with fastp, clones called with MiXCR, in-frame beta chains kept. Merged by CDR3 protein, the rows form single entries marked with the most common genes and DNA. A total of roughly 180,000 distinct CDR3 sequences appear in this sample, about 15% of them only once. The ten largest make up roughly 24% of the sample. V was cut back by 4 bases and J by 0 bases, leaving a gap of 11 bases between them. Including cysteine and phenylalanine, the CDR3 has 15 amino acids. Only the CDR3 region is kept as DNA, spanning 45 bases read in frame from base 1. The CDR1 and CDR2 encoded by the germline V gene (reference sequence) are MNHNY and SVGAGI. The full study reports these points: The ex vivo response was dominated by HLA-C-restricted CMV-specific TCR beta clonotypes, which also provided the single most frequent clonotype in two of eight donors. In both this cohort and an independent cohort of several hundred donors, the cumulative frequency of public TCR beta family members distinguished carriers of CMV infection plus the relevant HLA type.

As to this clonotype: Its binding antigen is unknown. No base quality values were provided; no much bigger clone lies one nucleotide off.

The sequence links TRBV6-6 to TRBJ2-3, with the D gene uncertain. The TCR sequence derives from a human donor in good health (CMV status not recorded). Some clones in this sample may be carry-over from other donors' samples. Sequenced sample: CD8+ T cells from PBMCs. The CDR3 in this case is CASSSEITSTDTQYF. The DNA is TGTGCCAGCAGTTCCGAGATAACTAGCACAGATACGCAGTATTTT.